The clone carrying this TCR beta chain was seen a few times. The CDR3 runs 14 residues. V lost 7 bases to trimming and J lost 0 bases, with 16 bases between them. Germline CDR1 is DFQATT and CDR2 is SNEGSKA (reference sequence). The entry originates in a study of identical twins. TCRdb used MiXCR to reprocess the 5' RACE reads, holding one entry per CDR3 protein. Here the sample spans approximately 530,000 distinct CDR3 sequences, under 25% being singletons. The sample also formed part of further work on yellow fever vaccine responses in identical twins.

Sequencing used CD4+ T cells sorted from blood. This chain connects TRBV20-1 to TRBJ2-7; the D gene is possibly TRBD2 (6 bases). The source is a woman younger than 35 in good health. This chain's CDR3 is CSVGGSPASYEQYF. Here the CDR3 DNA reads TGCAGTGTTGGGGGGAGTCCAGCCTCCTACGAGCAGTACTTC.